This is a list of T cell receptor beta chains from one sample in a study of neoadjuvant anti-PD-1 for oral cavity cancer. Clones were read by immunoSEQ multiplex PCR, and TCRdb kept only the in-frame ones, dropping some. The data contain roughly 40,000 clones, 60% to 80% of them seen just once; the ten biggest clones take up approximately 4.8%. Sequencing was performed on PBMCs, taken after nivolumab (anti-PD-1) treatment. The receptors stem from a person aged 40-85 years with oral cavity squamous cell carcinoma. CDR3s include the opening cysteine and the closing phenylalanine or tryptophan. Rows give clone size only sometimes, using once, few, many, or a class for an expanded clone.

CDR3aa,j_gene,abundance,v_gene
CASSLARGSLRGYTF,TRBJ1-2,.,TRBV7-9
CASRRGQGQPQHF,TRBJ1-5,.,TRBV6-6
CATATASGNTIYF,TRBJ1-3,.,TRBV6-1
CASSLGQWNTQYF,TRBJ2-3,.,TRBV5-6
CASSSTRRAGELFF,TRBJ2-2,few,TRBV10-1
CASSTDSYGYTF,TRBJ1-2,few,TRBV2
CASSESPFGQAGGTEAFF,TRBJ1-1,.,TRBV10-1
CASRINTEAFF,TRBJ1-1,.,TRBV19
CASSSPVFNEQFF,TRBJ2-1,.,TRBV7-2
CATSTSTEPGELFF,TRBJ2-2,once,TRBV15
CASSRSGGNEQFF,TRBJ2-1,.,TRBV19